This T cell receptor (beta chain) was recovered during a study of blood T cell repertoires in COVID-19. Study-wide background: In each case, the material was cDNA or gDNA derived from T cells, B-cell-depleted T cells, or PBMCs.

Per the original data handling: Reference gene primer amplification yielded estimated nucleated cell counts. The repertoire was sequenced with immunoSEQ multiplex PCR; TCRdb's copy has only in-frame clones and lacks some. Clonal size and the V and J genes are those of that table, whereas D and trimming came from the DNA. Of approximately 150,000 clones in the sample, 85% to 90% were seen once. Trimming stripped 5 bases from V and 4 bases from J, with 11 bases between. Germline lookup yields CDR1 LNHDA and CDR2 SQIVND (reference sequence). The CDR3 is made up of 13 amino acids. Sequencing input: peripheral blood. The source of this sequence is an elderly man with acute or convalescent COVID-19. The rearrangement joins TRBV19 to TRBJ1-2, with D maybe TRBD1 (5 bases). DNA of the CDR3: TGTGCCAGTAGTCAAGACAGAGTCTATGGCTACACCTTC. Translated: CASSQDRVYGYTF.